Shown below are 14 T cell receptor beta chains from a single sample sequenced in a study of cytomegalovirus exposure and HLA in healthy donors. The PCR ran on 60 Vbeta and 13 Jbeta primers. Produced via immunoSEQ multiplex PCR; TCRdb's table is partial and in-frame only. The table includes a few hundred thousand clones, roughly 80% detected once. The sample was PBMCs. These receptors were obtained from a young man in good health and CMV-seronegative.

The chain joins TRBV28 to TRBJ1-2; D possibly corresponds to TRBD1 (6 bases). CDR1 and CDR2 from the germline V gene are MDHEN and SYDVKM. V was trimmed by 1 base and J by 8 bases, leaving 14 bases between them. The CDR3 contains 14 residues. The DNA for the CDR3 is TGTGCCAGCAGTTTATCACAGGGAGTCCGGGGCTACACCTTC. This sequence encodes CASSLSQGVRGYTF.

The rearrangement links TRBV5-1 to TRBJ2-3, with a weak D call TRBD2 (5 bases). The V end was cut by 0 bases, the J end by 2 bases, with 13 bases between. The CDR3 has 16 residues. Germline V gene lookup returns CDR1 SGHRS and CDR2 YFSETQ. Here the CDR3 reads CASSLDEGRDTDTQYF. The CDR3 coding sequence is TGCGCCAGCAGCTTGGACGAGGGTAGGGACACAGATACGCAGTATTTT.

The chain recombines TRBV4-3 with TRBJ2-7; 11 nucleotides match TRBD1. CDR1 is LGHNA and CDR2 is YSLEER in the germline V gene. Unmatched junction bases numbered 2, after V lost 3 bases and J lost 1 base. The CDR3 totals 15 residues. The chain's CDR3 is CASSQGQGESYEQYF. The CDR3 DNA reads TGCGCCAGCAGCCAGGGACAGGGGGAATCCTACGAGCAGTACTTC.

V is TRBV27 and J is TRBJ2-2; the D is unclear. CDR3 length: 18 residues. V lost 4 bases, J lost 2 bases, and 20 bases lay in between. Per the germline V gene, CDR1 is MNHEY and CDR2 is SMNVEV (reference sequence). The CDR3 spells CASSSNAFIATNTGELFF. The CDR3, as DNA: TGTGCCAGCAGTTCGAATGCGTTTATAGCCACAAACACCGGGGAGCTGTTTTTT.

The chain carries TRBV29-1 and TRBJ2-2; perhaps TRBD2 as D (7 bases). The germline gives CDR1 SQVTM, CDR2 ANQGSEA. The CDR3 contains 13 residues. V lost 6 bases, J lost 3 bases, and 11 bases lay in between. The CDR3 sequence is CSVRGADTGELFF. The CDR3 DNA reads TGCAGCGTCCGGGGGGCCGACACCGGGGAGCTGTTTTTT.

The rearrangement links TRBV5-1 to TRBJ2-3; TRBD1 agrees at 7 bases. The V gene end was trimmed by 4 bases and the J gene end by 0 bases; junction bases not matched to a gene: 5. Looked up from germline, CDR1 is SGHRS and CDR2 is YFSETQ. This CDR3 comprises 15 residues. The CDR3, as DNA: TGCGCCAGCAGCCGTACAGGGGCCAGCACAGATACGCAGTATTTT. It encodes CASSRTGASTDTQYF. Looking up the rest from reference TRBV5-1 and TRBJ2-3 gives the full variable domain: KAGVTQTPRYLIKTRGQQVTLSCSPISGHRSVSWYQQTPGQGLQFLFEYFSETQRNKGNFPGRFSGRQFSNSRSEMNVSTLELGDSALYLCASSRTGASTDTQYFGPGTRLTVL.

This sequence joins TRBV5-1 and TRBJ1-6, with D possibly TRBD1 on 5 matching bases. V lost 1 base and J lost 10, with 15 bases in between. Per germline, CDR1 SGHRS and CDR2 YFSETQ. The CDR3 runs to 15 residues. The CDR3 bases are TGCGCCAGCAGCTTGAGGGGCCAAAAGGAATCACCCCTCCACTTT. It yields the protein CASSLRGQKESPLHF.

The chain combines TRBV2 with TRBJ2-1; 13 bases are shared with TRBD2. Germline V gene lookup returns CDR1 SNHLY and CDR2 FYNNEI. The J segment lost 13 bases and the V segment lost 2 bases, leaving 5 bases of the junction unmatched. This CDR3 is 14 amino acids long. DNA of the CDR3: TGTGCCAGCAGTGAACGGACTAGCGGGGGACTTCAGTTCTTC. It is translated as CASSERTSGGLQFF.

J is TRBJ2-2 and V is TRBV5-5; D perhaps matches TRBD1 (6 bases). Trimming removed 6 bases from V and 1 base from J, with 13 bases in between. Germline CDR1 reads SGHKS; CDR2 reads YYEKEE (reference sequence). CDR3 length: 15 amino acids. CDR3 protein: CASNAGALNTGELFF. The CDR3, as DNA: TGTGCCAGCAATGCAGGGGCTTTGAACACCGGGGAGCTGTTTTTT.

The gene calls are TRBV2 and TRBJ2-7; weak D call: TRBD1 (6 bases). Trimming pared 7 bases from V and 7 bases from J, leaving 20 bases between. The V gene's germline CDR1 is SNHLY and CDR2 FYNNEI. The CDR3 is 14 residues long. The CDR3 sequence is CASNLDSAKREQYF. For the CDR3, the DNA is TGTGCCAGCAATTTGGACAGCGCAAAAAGGGAGCAGTACTTC.

This chain joins TRBV5-6 and TRBJ2-7, with D tentatively TRBD2 (5 bases). Germline CDR1 reads SGHDT; CDR2 reads YYEEEE. Trimming took 0 bases from V and 6 from J, leaving 10 bases between them. This CDR3 contains 13 residues. CDR3 sequence: CASSLGGVSEQYF. The CDR3 DNA follows: TGTGCCAGCAGCTTGGGGGGAGTATCCGAGCAGTACTTC.

The chain employs TRBV2 and TRBJ1-5; tentatively, D is TRBD1 (6 bases). This CDR3 region has 15 residues. Trimming removed 7 bases at V and 1 base at J, with 14 bases between. The germline gives CDR1 SNHLY, CDR2 FYNNEI. CDR3 in DNA: TGTGCCAGCAATGGGGGAGGGGGGAGCAATCAGCCCCAGCATTTT. Protein product: CASNGGGGSNQPQHF.

The chain is built from TRBV10-3 and TRBJ1-5; 7 bases map to TRBD1. The V and J ends lost 0 bases and 7 bases, in that order; junction bases with no gene match: 3. This CDR3 comprises 14 residues. Germline CDR1 and CDR2: ENHRY and SYGVKD. The DNA for the CDR3 is TGTGCCATCAGTGAGTCCACAGGGGTACAGCCCCAGCATTTT. This translates into CAISESTGVQPQHF.

This chain connects TRBV11-2 to TRBJ2-7; D unclear. Trimming pared 0 bases from V and 4 bases from J, leaving 10 bases between. Per germline, CDR1 SGHAT and CDR2 FQNNGV. This CDR3 region has 14 residues. CDR3 nucleotide sequence: TGTGCCAGCAGCTTAGAAATCACAGCTTACGAGCAGTACTTC. Translated: CASSLEITAYEQYF.